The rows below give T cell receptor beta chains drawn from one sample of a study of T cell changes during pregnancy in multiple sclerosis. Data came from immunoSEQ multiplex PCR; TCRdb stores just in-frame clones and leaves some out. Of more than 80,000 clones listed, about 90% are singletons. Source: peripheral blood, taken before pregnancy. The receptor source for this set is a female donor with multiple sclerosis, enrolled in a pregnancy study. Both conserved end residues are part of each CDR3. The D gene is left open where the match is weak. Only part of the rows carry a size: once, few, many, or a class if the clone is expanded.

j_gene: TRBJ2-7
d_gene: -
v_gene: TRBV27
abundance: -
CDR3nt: TGTGCCAGCACCCCCTCGCGCGAGCAGTACTTC
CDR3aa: CASTPSREQYF

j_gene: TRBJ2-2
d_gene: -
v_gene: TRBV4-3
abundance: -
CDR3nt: TGCGCCAGCAGCCAAGATCTGAACACCGGGGAGCTGTTTTTT
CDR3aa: CASSQDLNTGELFF

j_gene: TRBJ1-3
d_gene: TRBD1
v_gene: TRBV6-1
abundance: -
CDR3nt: TGTGCCAGCAGTCGGACAGGCTACCGAAAAAACACCATATATTTT
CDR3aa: CASSRTGYRKNTIYF

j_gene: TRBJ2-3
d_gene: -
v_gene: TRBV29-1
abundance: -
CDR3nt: TGCAGCGTTGCCGCAGGGTGGAATACGCAGTATTTT
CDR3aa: CSVAAGWNTQYF

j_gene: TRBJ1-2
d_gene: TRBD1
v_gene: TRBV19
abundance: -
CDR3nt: TGTGCCAGTAGTACTCCGGGACAGGGAGTCTGGGGCTACACCTTC
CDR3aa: CASSTPGQGVWGYTF

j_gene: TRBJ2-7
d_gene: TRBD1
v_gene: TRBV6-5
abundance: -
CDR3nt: TGTGCCAGCCGTCCGACAGGGTTCTACGAGCAGTACTTC
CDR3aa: CASRPTGFYEQYF

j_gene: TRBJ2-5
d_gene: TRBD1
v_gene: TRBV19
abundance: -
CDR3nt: TGTGCCAGTAGTAGCAGGGGGCCGACACTCCAAGAGACCCAGTACTTC
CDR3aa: CASSSRGPTLQETQYF

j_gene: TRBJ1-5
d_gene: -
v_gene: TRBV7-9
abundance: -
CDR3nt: TGTGCCAGCAGCGCGACAGCGGGTGGCAATCAGCCCCAGCATTTT
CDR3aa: CASSATAGGNQPQHF

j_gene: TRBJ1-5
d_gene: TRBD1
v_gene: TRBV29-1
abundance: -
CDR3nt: TGCAGCGCCTTGACAGGGATCAGCAATCAGCCCCAGCATTTT
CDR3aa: CSALTGISNQPQHF

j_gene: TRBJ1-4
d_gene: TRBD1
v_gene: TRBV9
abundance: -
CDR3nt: TGTGCCAGCGGACCGGGACAGGGGGCTCTGCCACTGTTTTTT
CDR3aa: CASGPGQGALPLFF

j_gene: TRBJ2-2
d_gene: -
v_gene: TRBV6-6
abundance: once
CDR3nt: TGTGCCAGCAGGTACAGCGGCACCGGGGAGCTGTTTTTT
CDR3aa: CASRYSGTGELFF

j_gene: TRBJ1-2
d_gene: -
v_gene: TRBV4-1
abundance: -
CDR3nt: TGCGCCAGCAGCCAAGATAAAGAGGCAGGGGCTTATGGCTACACCTTC
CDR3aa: CASSQDKEAGAYGYTF

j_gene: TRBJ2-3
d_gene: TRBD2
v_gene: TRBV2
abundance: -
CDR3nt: TGTGCCAGCAAGAGGGGACTAGCGCTGACAGATACGCAGTATTTT
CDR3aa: CASKRGLALTDTQYF

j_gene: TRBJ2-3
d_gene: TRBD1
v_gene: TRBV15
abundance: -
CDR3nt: TGTGCCACCTTAAGAGGGGGCCCCCAGGATACGCAGTATTTT
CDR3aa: CATLRGGPQDTQYF

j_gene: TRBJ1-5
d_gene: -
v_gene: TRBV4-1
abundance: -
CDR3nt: TGCGCCAGCAGCCAACCAGGCAGCAATCAGCCCCAGCATTTT
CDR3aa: CASSQPGSNQPQHF

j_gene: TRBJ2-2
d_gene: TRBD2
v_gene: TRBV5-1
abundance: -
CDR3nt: TGCGCCAGCGAGACTAGCGGGAACACCGGGGAGCTGTTTTTT
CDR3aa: CASETSGNTGELFF

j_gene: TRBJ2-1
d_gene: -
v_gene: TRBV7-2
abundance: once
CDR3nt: TGTGCCAGCAGCTTAGCCCTAGCAGTATACAATGAGCAGTTCTTC
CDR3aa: CASSLALAVYNEQFF

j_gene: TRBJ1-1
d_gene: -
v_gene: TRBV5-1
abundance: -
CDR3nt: TGCGCCAGCAGCTTGATCGGGGAGACGGGAGCTTTCTTT
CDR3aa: CASSLIGETGAFF

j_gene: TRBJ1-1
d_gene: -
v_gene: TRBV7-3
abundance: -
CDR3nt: TGTGCCAGCAGCTTAGTGGGGGGTGAAGCTTTCTTT
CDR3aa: CASSLVGGEAFF

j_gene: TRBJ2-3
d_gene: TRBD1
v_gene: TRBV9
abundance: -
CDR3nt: TGTGCCAGCAGCGAGGACAGGCATACCCCCACAGATACGCAGTATTTT
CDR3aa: CASSEDRHTPTDTQYF

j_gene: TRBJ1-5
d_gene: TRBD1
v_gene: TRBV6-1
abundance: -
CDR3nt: TGTGCCAGCAGTGAAGAGGGTCGGGGACAGGGGCATAGTCAGCCCCAGCATTTT
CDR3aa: CASSEEGRGQGHSQPQHF

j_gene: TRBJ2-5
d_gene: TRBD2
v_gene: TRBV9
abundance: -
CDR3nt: TGTGCCAGCGGATCTAGCGGGGAGCAAGAGACCCAGTACTTC
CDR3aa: CASGSSGEQETQYF

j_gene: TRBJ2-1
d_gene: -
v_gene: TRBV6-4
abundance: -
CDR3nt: TGTGCCAGCAGTGAAAGGGCTCTAGGACATAATGAGCAGTTCTTC
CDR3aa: CASSERALGHNEQFF

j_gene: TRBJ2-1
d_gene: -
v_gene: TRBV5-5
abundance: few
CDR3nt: TGTGCCAGCAGCTTCGAGGGAGTCGTCAATGAGCAGTTCTTC
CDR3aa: CASSFEGVVNEQFF

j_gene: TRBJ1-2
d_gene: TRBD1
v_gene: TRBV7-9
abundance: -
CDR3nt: TGTGCCAGCAAACAGGGGACCCTTATCCATGGCTACACCTTC
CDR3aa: CASKQGTLIHGYTF

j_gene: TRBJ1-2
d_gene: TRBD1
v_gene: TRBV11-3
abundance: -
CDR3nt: TGTGCCAGCAGCTTAGACGGGACAGGGCATGGCTACACCTTC
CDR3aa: CASSLDGTGHGYTF

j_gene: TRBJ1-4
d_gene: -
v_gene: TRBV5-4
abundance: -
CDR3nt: TGTGCCAGCAGCTTACCGGGAAGAAATGAAAAACTGTTTTTT
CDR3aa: CASSLPGRNEKLFF

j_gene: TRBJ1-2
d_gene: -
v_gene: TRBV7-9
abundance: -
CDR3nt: TGTGCCAGCGTACAGCAATCTAACTATGGCTACACCTTC
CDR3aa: CASVQQSNYGYTF

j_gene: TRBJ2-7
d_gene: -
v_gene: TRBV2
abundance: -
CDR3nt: TGTGCCAGCAGGGGGGGGACACTATCCTACGAGCAGTACTTC
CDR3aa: CASRGGTLSYEQYF

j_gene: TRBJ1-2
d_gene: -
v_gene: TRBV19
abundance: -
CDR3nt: TGTGCCAGTAGTATATTTGGCGGCTACACCTTC
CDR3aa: CASSIFGGYTF

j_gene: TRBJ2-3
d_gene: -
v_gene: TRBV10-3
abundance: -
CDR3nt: TGTGCCATCAGTGAGGTGCGGGGTGTAGATACGCAGTATTTT
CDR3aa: CAISEVRGVDTQYF

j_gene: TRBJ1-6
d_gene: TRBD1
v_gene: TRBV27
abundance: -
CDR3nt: TGTGCCAGCAGTCCTCGCCCACCGCGGCAGGGGGGAGCCTCCTATAATTCACCCCTCCACTTT
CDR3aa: CASSPRPPRQGGASYNSPLHF

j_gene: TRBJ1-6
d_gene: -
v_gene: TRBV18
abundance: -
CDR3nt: TGTGCCAGCTCACCAATTAGCCGGAATTCACCCCTCCACTTT
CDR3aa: CASSPISRNSPLHF

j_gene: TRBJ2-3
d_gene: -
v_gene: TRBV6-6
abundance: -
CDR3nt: TGTGCCAGCAGATTCGACAGAAGATCTTACACAGATACGCAGTATTTT
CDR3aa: CASRFDRRSYTDTQYF

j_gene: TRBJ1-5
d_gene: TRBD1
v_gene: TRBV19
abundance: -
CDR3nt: TGTGCCACCTCACCCCGGGACAGGGGAAAAAGCAATCAGCCCCAGCATTTT
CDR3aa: CATSPRDRGKSNQPQHF

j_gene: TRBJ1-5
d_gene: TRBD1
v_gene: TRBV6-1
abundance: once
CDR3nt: TGTGCCAGCAGTCGCGGGACAGCTGGCAATCAGCCCCAGCATTTT
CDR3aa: CASSRGTAGNQPQHF

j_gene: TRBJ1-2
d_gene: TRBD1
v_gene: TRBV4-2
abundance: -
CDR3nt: TGTGCCAGCGAGCCGGACAGGACTTCTAACTATGGCTACACCTTC
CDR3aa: CASEPDRTSNYGYTF

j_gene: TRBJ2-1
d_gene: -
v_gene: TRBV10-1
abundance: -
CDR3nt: TGCGCCCGAATGACTCCCCCCTGGGAGAATGAGCAGTTCTTC
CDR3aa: CARMTPPWENEQFF

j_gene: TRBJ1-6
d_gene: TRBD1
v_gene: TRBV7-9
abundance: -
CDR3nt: TGTGCCAGCAGCTTAGGAGGTACAGGGGCGCCCCTCCACTTT
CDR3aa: CASSLGGTGAPLHF

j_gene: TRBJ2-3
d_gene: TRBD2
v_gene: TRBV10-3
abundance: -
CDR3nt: TGTGCCATCAGTGAAGGAGGGACTAGCGGGAGGGCCACAGATACGCAGTATTTT
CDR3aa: CAISEGGTSGRATDTQYF

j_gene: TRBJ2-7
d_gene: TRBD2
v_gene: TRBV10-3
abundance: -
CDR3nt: TGTGCCATCAGGGCTAGCGGGAGGGATTACGAGCAGTACTTC
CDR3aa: CAIRASGRDYEQYF

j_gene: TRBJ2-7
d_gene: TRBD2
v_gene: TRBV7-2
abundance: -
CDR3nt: TGTGCCAGCAGGCGCGGGGGGACCTACGAGCAGTACTTC
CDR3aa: CASRRGGTYEQYF

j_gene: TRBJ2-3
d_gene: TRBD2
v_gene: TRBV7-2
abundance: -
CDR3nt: TGTGCCAGCAGCTCTAGGGGCGGGGGAGAGGCAGATACGCAGTATTTT
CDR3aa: CASSSRGGGEADTQYF

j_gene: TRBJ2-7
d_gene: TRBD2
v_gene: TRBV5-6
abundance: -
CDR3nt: TGTGCCAGCAGCTTGGCGCCTAGCGGCTACGAGCAGTACTTC
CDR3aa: CASSLAPSGYEQYF

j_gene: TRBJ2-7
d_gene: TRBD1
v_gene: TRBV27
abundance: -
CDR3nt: TGTGCCAGCAGTTTAAGGTTTAGGACAGGAGGCTACGAGCAGTACTTC
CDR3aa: CASSLRFRTGGYEQYF

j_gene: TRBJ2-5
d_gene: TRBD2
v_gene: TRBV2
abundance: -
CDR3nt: TGTGCCAGCAGCTCCACTAGCGGGGGGGCCCAAGAGACCCAGTACTTC
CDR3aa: CASSSTSGGAQETQYF

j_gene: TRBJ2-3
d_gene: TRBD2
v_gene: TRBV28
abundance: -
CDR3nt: TGTGCCAGCAGTTTAGCGGGAGGGCCAACAGATACGCAGTATTTT
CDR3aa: CASSLAGGPTDTQYF

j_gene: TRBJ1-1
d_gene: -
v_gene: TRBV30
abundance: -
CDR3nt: TGTGCCTGGAGTCGGGGCGGGGATGAAGCTTTCTTT
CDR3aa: CAWSRGGDEAFF

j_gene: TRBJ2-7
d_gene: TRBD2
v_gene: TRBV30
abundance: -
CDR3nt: TGTGCCTGGAATTATATTTCTAGCGGGAACTACGAGCAGTACTTC
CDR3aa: CAWNYISSGNYEQYF

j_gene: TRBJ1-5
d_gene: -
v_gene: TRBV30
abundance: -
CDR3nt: TGTGCCTGGAGAGGGGGGGGGATCCCCGAGAAGCCCCAGCATTTT
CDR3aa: CAWRGGGIPEKPQHF

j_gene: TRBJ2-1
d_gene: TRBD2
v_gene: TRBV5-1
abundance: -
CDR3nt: TGCGCCAGCAGCTCCTATAGCGGGGGGAAAATTCACAATGAGCAGTTCTTC
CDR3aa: CASSSYSGGKIHNEQFF

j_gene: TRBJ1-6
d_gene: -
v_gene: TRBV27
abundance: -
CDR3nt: TGTGCCAGCAGGCCGCGATTTGGTCCCGGGAGCTCCTATAATTCACCCCTCCACTTT
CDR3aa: CASRPRFGPGSSYNSPLHF

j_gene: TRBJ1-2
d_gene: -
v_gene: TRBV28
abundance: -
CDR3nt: TGTGCCAGCAGGCCAGGGGTTAGCTATGGCTACACCTTC
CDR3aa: CASRPGVSYGYTF